These 11 T cell receptor beta chains were all obtained from the same sample, sequenced in a study of T-cell reconstitution after alpha-beta-depleted transplantation in children. Preparation of the TCRbeta library was carried out with unique molecular identifiers. A single record per CDR3 protein comes from TCRdb applying MiXCR to the PCR reads. The sample has 200,000 to 250,000 distinct CDR3 sequences, about 8.2% seen once. The source material was PBMCs, mostly from graft donor cells, sampled 360 days after TCRalphabeta/CD19-depleted stem cell transplant. The receptors shown here come from a male patient aged 2-10 years who had a stem cell transplant for acute myeloid leukemia, so the T cells may come from the graft donor.

This clonotype occurred once. This rearrangement joins TRBV12-5 to TRBJ2-3; D remains ambiguous. Trimming cost V 5 bases and J 2 bases, with 11 bases left between them. The germline V gene encodes CDR1 LGHNT and CDR2 FRNRAP. The CDR3 runs to 14 residues. CDR3 protein: CASGPWTATDTQYF. As DNA, the CDR3 is TGTGCTAGTGGTCCCTGGACCGCCACAGATACGCAGTATTTT.

This clonotype has ten or more counts. This chain links TRBV4-3 with TRBJ2-3; D is undetermined. The CDR3 covers 13 residues. The V end was cut by 0 bases, the J end by 3 bases, with 4 bases between. CDR1 is LGHNA and CDR2 is YSLEER in the germline V gene. CDR3 protein: CASSQDGTDTQYF. The DNA of the CDR3 is TGCGCCAGCAGCCAAGATGGAACAGATACGCAGTATTTT.

V gene TRBV7-3 combines with J gene TRBJ2-1; 9 bases are shared with TRBD2. CDR3 length: 18 amino acids. CDR1 and CDR2 (germline): SGHTA, FQGTGA. V lost 3 bases to trimming and J lost 5 bases; unmatched junction nucleotides: 14. The CDR3 DNA follows: TGTGCCAGCAGCTTTGGCGGGAGGGGGCCAGGCCTGGACAATGAGCAGTTCTTC. Translation gives CASSFGGRGPGLDNEQFF.

The chain joins TRBV12-3 or TRBV12-4 to TRBJ2-1, with D tentatively TRBD2 (7 bases). The CDR3 runs 16 residues. Trimming removed 2 bases at V and 7 bases at J, with 18 bases between. CDR3 protein: CASSLKLGGLGNEQFF. The CDR3 coding sequence is TGTGCCAGCAGTTTAAAGTTGGGGGGGCTGGGGAATGAGCAGTTCTTC.

This clonotype was detected ten times or more. V gene TRBV12-3 or TRBV12-4 combines with J gene TRBJ2-7; D unresolved. CDR3 length equals 14 residues. Trimming pared 2 bases from V and 2 bases from J, leaving 10 bases between. CDR3 sequence reads: CASSLTELPYEQYV. CDR3 bases: TGTGCCAGCAGTTTAACGGAACTCCCCTACGAGCAGTACGTC.

This rearrangement joins TRBV9 to TRBJ2-3; 8 nucleotides match TRBD2. CDR1 and CDR2 (germline): SGDLS, YYNGEE. CDR3 size: 15 residues. Trimming cost V 3 bases and J 1 base; bases outside gene matches: 4. DNA of the CDR3: TGTGCCAGCAGCGAAGCGGGAGTAGGCACAGATACGCAGTATTTT. Its protein is CASSEAGVGTDTQYF.

The genes are TRBV7-8 and TRBJ2-5; 8 bases align to TRBD2. The V gene's germline CDR1 is SGHVS and CDR2 FQNEAQ. The CDR3 has 14 residues. The junction had 4 bases not matched to a gene; V was cut back by 4 bases and J by 3 bases. The chain's CDR3 is CASSYPGLEETQYF. CDR3 in DNA: TGTGCCAGCAGCTACCCGGGACTAGAAGAGACCCAGTACTTC.

This clonotype has ten or more counts. The rearrangement links TRBV20-1 to TRBJ2-1; 11 bases map to TRBD2. With 2 bases clipped from V and 0 bases from J, the junction kept 3 bases outside the gene matches. Per germline, CDR1 DFQATT and CDR2 SNEGSKA (reference sequence). The CDR3 runs 16 residues. The CDR3 DNA reads TGCAGTGCTAGAAGTACTAGCGGGAGCTCCTACAATGAGCAGTTCTTC. It translates to CSARSTSGSSYNEQFF.

This clonotype has at least ten counts. The chain uses TRBV12-3 or TRBV12-4 and TRBJ2-2; 8 nucleotides agree with TRBD1. Germline trimming cut 6 bases from V and 7 bases from J; bases unmatched to any gene: 7. CDR3 length equals 14 residues. Here the CDR3 reads CASSRQGMNGELFF. The CDR3 DNA follows: TGTGCCAGCAGCCGACAGGGGATGAACGGGGAGCTGTTTTTT.

This clonotype has a count of ten or more. The J gene is TRBJ2-7, the V gene TRBV29-1; D call uncertain. V lost 5 bases, J lost 4 bases, and 12 bases lay in between. CDR3 length equals 12 residues. The V gene's germline CDR1 is SQVTM and CDR2 ANQGSEA. The CDR3 sequence: CSVRVGSYEQYF. CDR3 DNA: TGCAGCGTTCGAGTAGGTTCTTACGAGCAGTACTTC.

This clonotype was recorded many times. The chain is built from TRBV20-1 and TRBJ2-7; D is possibly TRBD1 (5 bases). The CDR3 loop spans 12 amino acids. V was shortened by 3 bases and J by 6 bases, with 12 bases between the two germline ends. Germline loops: CDR1 DFQATT, CDR2 SNEGSKA (reference sequence). CDR3 sequence (DNA): TGCAGTGCTAGCACCAGGGCTTCCGAGCAGTACTTC. It is translated as CSASTRASEQYF.